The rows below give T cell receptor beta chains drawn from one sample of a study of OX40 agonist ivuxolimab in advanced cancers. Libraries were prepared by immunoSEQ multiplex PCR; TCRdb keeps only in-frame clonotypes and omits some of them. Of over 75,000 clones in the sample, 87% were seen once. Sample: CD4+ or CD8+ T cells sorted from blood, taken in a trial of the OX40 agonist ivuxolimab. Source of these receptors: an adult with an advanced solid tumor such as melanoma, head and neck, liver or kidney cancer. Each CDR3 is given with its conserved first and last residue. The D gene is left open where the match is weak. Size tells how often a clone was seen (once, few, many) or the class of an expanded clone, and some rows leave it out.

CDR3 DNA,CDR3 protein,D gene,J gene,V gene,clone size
TGCGCCAGTGGGGGGGGTAGCAATCAGCCCCAGCATTTT,CASGGGSNQPQHF,.,TRBJ1-5,TRBV10-2,.
TGTGCCAGCATGACGGCAGGACTCGTCTATGGCTACACCTTC,CASMTAGLVYGYTF,.,TRBJ1-2,TRBV28,.
TGTGCCAGTAGTATAGGACCCCGAGAGGGGGATGAGCAGTTCTTC,CASSIGPREGDEQFF,.,TRBJ2-1,TRBV19,.
TGTGCCAGCAGCTTAGATAGGTTCGTGAACACTGAAGCTTTCTTT,CASSLDRFVNTEAFF,.,TRBJ1-1,TRBV7-2,once
TGTGCCAGCAGGGACGGGACTAGCGGGCCGGGGGAGCAGTACTTC,CASRDGTSGPGEQYF,TRBD2,TRBJ2-7,TRBV27,.
TGTGCCAGCAGTTTACGTAGGACGGGAGAGACCCAGTACTTC,CASSLRRTGETQYF,.,TRBJ2-5,TRBV27,.
TGTGCCAGTAGTATAGGCGAGACAGGGGGCGCAGATACGCAGTATTTT,CASSIGETGGADTQYF,TRBD1,TRBJ2-3,TRBV19,.
TGTGCCAGCAGCTTAAGAGGGGACACCGGGGAGCTGTTTTTT,CASSLRGDTGELFF,.,TRBJ2-2,TRBV7-9,few
TGTGCCAGCAGCCCCGGGACGTCCAAAGGCACCGGGGAGCTGTTTTTT,CASSPGTSKGTGELFF,.,TRBJ2-2,TRBV5-4,.
TGTGCCAGCAGCCAAGATCTTGGAGATACGCAGTATTTT,CASSQDLGDTQYF,.,TRBJ2-3,TRBV14,few
TGTGCCAGCAGCGTAGCTTGGAGCACTGAAGCTTTCTTT,CASSVAWSTEAFF,.,TRBJ1-1,TRBV9,.
TGTGCCAGCAGCCAAGGGATAGCGGGTCAAGAGACCCAGTACTTC,CASSQGIAGQETQYF,TRBD2,TRBJ2-5,TRBV4-2,.
TGTGCCAGCAGCTCCGGCTATCAGAGCACAGATACGCAGTATTTT,CASSSGYQSTDTQYF,.,TRBJ2-3,TRBV7-2,.
TGCAGCGTTGATAGCGGACGAGAGACCCAGTACTTC,CSVDSGRETQYF,.,TRBJ2-5,TRBV29-1,.
TGCGCCAGCAGCCCCCTAGGACAGGGGGCCAACAATGAGCAGTTCTTC,CASSPLGQGANNEQFF,TRBD1,TRBJ2-1,TRBV4-1,.
TGTGCCAGCAGCCAGGATAGAGATACGCAGTATTTT,CASSQDRDTQYF,.,TRBJ2-3,TRBV4-2,.
TGTGCCAGCAGCCTAGATTCCGGGCCGACCACCGGGGAGCTGTTTTTT,CASSLDSGPTTGELFF,.,TRBJ2-2,TRBV7-3,.
TGTGCTTCCGGGACAGGGCTAAAATTTCTGGGGAACACTGAAGCTTTCTTT,CASGTGLKFLGNTEAFF,TRBD1,TRBJ1-1,TRBV5-8,.
TGTGCCAGCAGCTCCTGGGGAGGGGGAGGTAATCAGCCCCAGCATTTT,CASSSWGGGGNQPQHF,.,TRBJ1-5,TRBV5-4,.
TGTGCCAGCACCCGGGTCCCCACAGATACGCAGTATTTT,CASTRVPTDTQYF,.,TRBJ2-3,TRBV5-8,once